Following are 5 T cell receptor beta chains from one sample sequenced in a study of cytomegalovirus exposure and HLA in healthy donors (dated by TCRdb to between 2016 and 2019). Library preparation was by the immunoSEQ multiplex PCR assay. For the multiplex PCR, a mixture combining 60 forward primers for TCR Vbeta segments and 13 reverse primers for TCR Jbeta segments was used. Here the immuneACCESS table is served through TCRdb, limited to in-frame sequences with V and J called. Missing clones are a known gap in these copies; in checked studies unresolved V genes cover under half, and the rest lacks a known reason. The sample's own table lists about 87,000 clones. Of the sample, 15% is held by the ten largest clones. The sequencing sample was made of PBMCs. The receptors shown here come from a man aged 45-65 years in good health and CMV-seropositive.

V usage is TRBV18 and J usage is TRBJ2-1, with TRBD1 identical over 9 bases. Germline lookup yields CDR1 KGHSH and CDR2 LQKENI. The CDR3 is made up of 16 amino acids. Trimming at V came to 3 bases and at J to 8 bases, leaving 11 bases not matched to a gene. CDR3 amino acids: CASSPGQGTSWDEQFF. The DNA for the CDR3 is TGTGCCAGCTCACCGGGACAGGGTACCTCCTGGGATGAGCAGTTCTTC.

J is TRBJ1-2 and V is TRBV18; perhaps TRBD1 as D (6 bases). This CDR3 is 15 amino acids long. V was clipped by 3 bases and J by 7 bases, with 18 bases between them. In germline, CDR1 is KGHSH, CDR2 LQKENI. The CDR3 region is CASSPTGDRFGGYTF. CDR3 sequence (DNA): TGTGCCAGCTCACCGACAGGCGACCGGTTTGGTGGCTACACCTTC.

J is TRBJ1-1 and V is TRBV18; D gene uncertain. This CDR3 contains 17 residues. In germline, CDR1 is KGHSH, CDR2 LQKENI. V lost 2 bases, J lost 0 bases, and 16 bases lay in between. The CDR3 DNA follows: TGTGCCAGCTCACCAATTCTGGGGAGGGAGATGAACACTGAAGCTTTCTTT. It codes for CASSPILGREMNTEAFF. The variable domain in full, completed from reference TRBV18 and TRBJ1-1, reads NAGVMQNPRHLVRRRGQEARLRCSPMKGHSHVYWYRQLPEEGLKFMVYLQKENIIDESGMPKERFSAEFPKEGPSILRIQQVVRGDSAAYFCASSPILGREMNTEAFFGQGTRLTVV.

The chain carries TRBV7-2 and TRBJ2-2, with D maybe TRBD2 (6 bases). Germline V lookup: CDR1 SGHTA, CDR2 FQGNSA. The CDR3 extends over 15 amino acids. V was trimmed by 1 base and J by 6 bases, leaving 12 bases between them. DNA of the CDR3: TGTGCCAGCAGCTTAGGGGACTTGAGAGCCGGGGAGCTGTTTTTT. Protein: CASSLGDLRAGELFF.

The V and J genes are TRBV12-5 and TRBJ1-2; tentatively, D is TRBD1 (5 bases). There are 17 residues in the CDR3. Trimming took 3 bases from V and 6 from J, leaving 23 bases between them. CDR1 LGHNT and CDR2 FRNRAP come from the germline V gene. The CDR3 loop is CASGFLRTRPAQDGYTF. The CDR3 DNA is TGTGCTAGTGGTTTCCTTCGGACACGGCCGGCTCAGGATGGCTACACCTTC.